This TCR beta chain was sequenced in a study of technical replicates of blood from several donors. The V and J ends lost 4 bases and 6 bases respectively, with 17 bases between them. The germline gives CDR1 SGHRS, CDR2 YFSETQ. The CDR3 is 15 residues long. Sequenced by immunoSEQ multiplex PCR; TCRdb stores in-frame clones only, minus some. The sample has 55,000 to 80,000 clones, approximately 97% seen once; the top ten hold around 0.2%. This TCR came from a human donor in good health. Sequenced material: T cells isolated from PBMCs. The chain employs TRBV5-1 and TRBJ2-1, with D unresolved. DNA of the CDR3: TGCGCCAGCAGCGCGACTTTAGCTCAGTCCAATGAGCAGTTCTTC. As protein: CASSATLAQSNEQFF.